Listed below are T cell receptor beta chains from one sample, sequenced in a study of blood T cells in healthy people across ages. A single record per CDR3 protein comes from TCRdb applying MiXCR to the 5' RACE reads. The sample shows more than 500,000 distinct CDR3 sequences, about 29% of them seen only once. The same data also contributed to another study, on T cells of mothers and their children.

The sequenced material came from blood. These receptors were taken from a boy aged 2 to 10 in good health. Both conserved end residues are part of each CDR3. The order of the fields is D gene, V gene, clone size, J gene, CDR3 DNA, CDR3 protein. D genes are given only for firm matches. Only part of the rows carry a size: once, few, many, or a class if the clone is expanded.

>NA|TRBV12-3/TRBV12-4|NA|TRBJ1-5
TGTGCCAGCAGTGTAGGGACGGCCGATCATCAGCCCCAGCATTTT
CASSVGTADHQPQHF
>TRBD2|TRBV9|few|TRBJ2-5
TGTGCCAGCAGCGTAGGGGCTACTAGCGGGGGGGGAGAGACCCAGTACTTC
CASSVGATSGGGETQYF
>NA|TRBV6-5|few|TRBJ2-5
TGTGCCAGCAGTTACCCGGCCGGGGAGACCCAGTACTTC
CASSYPAGETQYF
>TRBD1|TRBV28|NA|TRBJ1-5
TGTGCCAGCGGAACCGGGACAGGGGGCGGTCAGCCCCAGCATTTT
CASGTGTGGGQPQHF
>TRBD1|TRBV5-1|NA|TRBJ2-3
TGCGCCAGCAGCTGGGGGACAGATGCAGATACGCAGTATTTT
CASSWGTDADTQYF
>NA|TRBV6-5|NA|TRBJ2-6
TGTGCCAGCAGTTACTCGACCCTGGGTGTGCGGGCCAACGTCCTGACTTTC
CASSYSTLGVRANVLTF
>NA|TRBV4-2|few|TRBJ2-1
TGTGCCAGCAGCCAGTATCTGCTAGCGCGAGAGCAGTTCTTC
CASSQYLLAREQFF
>NA|TRBV29-1|NA|TRBJ2-5
TGCAGCGTTGAAGGGGACCAAGAGACCCAGTACTTC
CSVEGDQETQYF
>TRBD2|TRBV4-3|NA|TRBJ2-1
TGCGCCAGCAGCCAAGTCAGGGACTATAACAATGAGCAGTTCTTC
CASSQVRDYNNEQFF
>NA|TRBV28|NA|TRBJ2-6
TGTGCCAGCGGAGAGGGTGCCGGGGCCAACGTCCTGACTTTC
CASGEGAGANVLTF
>NA|TRBV12-5|few|TRBJ2-4
TGTGCTAGTGGTTCATATTCCGGTGACATTCAGTACTTC
CASGSYSGDIQYF
>TRBD1|TRBV12-3/TRBV12-4|NA|TRBJ2-3
TGTGCCAGCAGTCCTGGGACAGGCCCAGATACGCAGTATTTT
CASSPGTGPDTQYF
>TRBD1|TRBV2|NA|TRBJ1-4
TGTGCCACCGTCCCCGGGACAGGGGGTGAAAAACTGTTTTTT
CATVPGTGGEKLFF
>NA|TRBV9|few|TRBJ1-4
TGTGCCAGCAGCGTAGGGGCCTCAACTAATGAAAAACTGTTTTTT
CASSVGASTNEKLFF
>TRBD1|TRBV19|NA|TRBJ2-7
TGTGCCAGTAGTATCTCAACGGGACAGGGGGCGAAACAGTACTTC
CASSISTGQGAKQYF
>NA|TRBV20-1|NA|TRBJ2-1
TGCAGTGCCACCACTAGACGGACGTACAATGAGCAGTTCTTC
CSATTRRTYNEQFF
>NA|TRBV30|few|TRBJ2-3
TGTGCCTCACTGACTAGACCATCAGATACGCAGTATTTT
CASLTRPSDTQYF
>NA|TRBV12-3/TRBV12-4|NA|TRBJ2-5
TGTGCCAGCAGTTTACGGGACGGGGGCCCGTACCAAGAGACCCAGTACTTC
CASSLRDGGPYQETQYF
>TRBD2|TRBV20-1|NA|TRBJ2-5
TGCAGTGCTAGGGACAGCGGGAGGGTGGAAGAGACCCAGTACTTC
CSARDSGRVEETQYF
>TRBD2|TRBV4-1|NA|TRBJ2-3
TGCGCCAGCAGCCAGATAACTAGCGGGGGGGCAAATACGCAGTATTTT
CASSQITSGGANTQYF
>NA|TRBV6-5|NA|TRBJ2-7
TGTGCCCGCAGTTACATCAGCGGGCCTACCTACGAGCAGTACTTC
CARSYISGPTYEQYF
>TRBD2|TRBV7-2|many|TRBJ2-1
TGTGCCAGCAGCTTGGGCCCGGGGCGGGGGGGCTACAATGAGCAGTTCTTC
CASSLGPGRGGYNEQFF
>NA|TRBV7-2|few|TRBJ2-5
TGTGCCAGCAGCTTAGAATTAAAGGGAGTGAAGACCCAGTACTTC
CASSLELKGVKTQYF
>NA|TRBV7-2|few|TRBJ1-3
TGTGCCAGCAGCTTAGGGAGGGACACCTCTGGAAACACCATATATTTT
CASSLGRDTSGNTIYF
>NA|TRBV10-2|NA|TRBJ2-3
TGCGCCAGCTCCGAAGATACGCAGTATTTT
CASSEDTQYF
>NA|TRBV5-1|once|TRBJ2-7
TGCGCCAGCAGACAGGGAGCCGCCGAGCAGTACTTC
CASRQGAAEQYF
>TRBD1|TRBV6-1|few|TRBJ1-2
TGTGCCAGCAGTGCTGGGACAGCGACTAACTATGGCTACACCTTC
CASSAGTATNYGYTF
>NA|TRBV27|few|TRBJ1-2
TGTGCCAGCAGTTTATCTGGGCAGGGGCCCTATGGCTACACCTTC
CASSLSGQGPYGYTF
>TRBD1|TRBV20-1|few|TRBJ2-2
TGCAGTGCTAAGACCGGGACAGGGGGGAGCGGGGAGCTGTTTTTT
CSAKTGTGGSGELFF
>TRBD2|TRBV24-1|NA|TRBJ2-3
TGTGCCACCTTGTGGACTCGGGGGGTTGATACGCAGTATTTT
CATLWTRGVDTQYF
>TRBD1|TRBV2|few|TRBJ2-7
TGTGCCAGCAGTGAAGGAGTTTTGGGACAGGGGGCCTACGAGCAGTACTTC
CASSEGVLGQGAYEQYF